Listed below are T cell receptor beta chains from one sample, sequenced in a study of blood T cell repertoires in COVID-19. Assay used: immunoSEQ multiplex PCR; TCRdb lists only in-frame clones, some missing. The sample includes tens of thousands of clones, roughly 87% of them seen just once. The sequencing input was peripheral blood. The source of these receptors is a man aged 55 to 69 with active COVID-19. CDR3s include the opening cysteine and the closing phenylalanine or tryptophan. The order of the fields is clone size, J gene, D gene, V gene, CDR3 protein, CDR3 DNA. The D gene is left open where the match is weak. Clone size is given for some rows only: seen once, a few or many times, or a class if the clone is expanded.

>-|TRBJ2-5|-|TRBV3-1/TRBV3-2
CASSQRYSFGSDF
TGTGCCAGCAGCCAACGATATAGTTTCGGTAGTGACTTC
>-|TRBJ1-1|-|TRBV12-3/TRBV12-4
CASSLTMNTEAFF
TGTGCCAGCAGTTTAACAATGAACACTGAAGCTTTCTTT
>-|TRBJ2-5|TRBD1|TRBV7-8
CASSLARWGQGARETQYF
TGTGCCAGCAGCTTAGCGCGGTGGGGACAGGGGGCGCGGGAGACCCAGTACTTC
>-|TRBJ2-5|-|TRBV9
CASSVGTTRAQETQYF
TGTGCCAGCAGCGTAGGAACGACGCGGGCCCAAGAGACCCAGTACTTC
>-|TRBJ1-4|-|TRBV30
CALGSEKLFF
TGTGCCTTGGGGAGTGAAAAACTGTTTTTT
>once|TRBJ2-1|-|TRBV28
CASSTPTGYNEQFF
TGTGCCAGCAGTACCCCGACAGGCTACAATGAGCAGTTCTTC
>-|TRBJ1-1|TRBD1|TRBV11-2
CASSLGQGGPEAFF
TGTGCCAGCAGCTTGGGACAGGGTGGCCCTGAAGCTTTCTTT
>-|TRBJ1-1|-|TRBV4-2
CASSQDWGRAAAFF
TGTGCCAGCAGCCAAGACTGGGGGAGGGCGGCGGCTTTCTTT
>-|TRBJ2-3|-|TRBV7-2
CASSFLAGPDTQYF
TGTGCCAGCAGCTTCCTAGCCGGGCCAGATACGCAGTATTTT
>-|TRBJ2-1|TRBD2|TRBV2
CASSEEIAGMGEQFF
TGTGCCAGCAGTGAAGAGATAGCGGGGATGGGGGAGCAGTTCTTC
>-|TRBJ2-1|-|TRBV27
CASSFSVTDNEQFF
TGTGCCAGCAGTTTTTCGGTAACAGACAATGAGCAGTTCTTC
>-|TRBJ2-7|-|TRBV11-2
CASSLAYEQYF
TGTGCCAGCAGCTTAGCGTACGAGCAGTACTTC
>-|TRBJ2-3|TRBD1|TRBV4-1
CASSQDPDREADTQYF
TGCGCCAGCAGCCAAGACCCGGACAGGGAAGCAGATACGCAGTATTTT
>-|TRBJ1-6|-|TRBV5-6
CASSQPGRADNSPLHF
TGTGCCAGCAGCCAGCCGGGCAGGGCCGATAATTCACCCCTCCACTTT
>-|TRBJ2-1|-|TRBV27
CASSPLDRTYNEQFF
TGTGCCAGCAGCCCCCTCGACAGGACATACAATGAGCAGTTCTTC
>-|TRBJ2-7|TRBD1|TRBV12-3/TRBV12-4
CASGQGFYEQYF
TGTGCCAGCGGACAGGGGTTCTACGAGCAGTACTTC
>-|TRBJ1-2|-|TRBV7-3
CASSFLWRGRREWFVYTF
TGTGCCAGCAGCTTCCTCTGGCGGGGGCGCCGGGAATGGTTTGTCTACACCTTC
>-|TRBJ1-6|TRBD1|TRBV7-3
CASSRTGGFNSPLHF
TGTGCCAGCAGCCGGACAGGGGGATTTAATTCACCCCTCCACTTT
>-|TRBJ2-1|TRBD2|TRBV7-9
CASSLLAGGPYNEQFF
TGTGCCAGCAGCTTACTGGCGGGAGGGCCGTACAATGAGCAGTTCTTC
>-|TRBJ2-6|-|TRBV6-2/TRBV6-3
CASSSRGANVLTF
TGTGCCAGCAGTTCGCGTGGGGCCAACGTCCTGACTTTC
>many|TRBJ1-1|-|TRBV4-1
CASSQEHGRAAEAFF
TGCGCCAGCAGCCAAGAGCATGGCAGGGCGGCTGAAGCTTTCTTT
>-|TRBJ2-7|TRBD2|TRBV7-8
CASSLGGLGDPTYEQYF
TGTGCCAGCAGCTTAGGGGGACTAGGTGACCCAACCTACGAGCAGTACTTC
>-|TRBJ1-6|TRBD1|TRBV6-6
CASSLAGTGGAGSPLHF
TGTGCCAGCAGTCTCGCCGGGACAGGGGGCGCGGGATCACCCCTCCACTTT
>-|TRBJ2-3|-|TRBV4-3
CASSQDRGTDTQYF
TGCGCCAGCAGCCAAGATCGAGGTACAGATACGCAGTATTTT
>-|TRBJ2-1|TRBD2|TRBV5-5
CASSRDTSGSNEQFF
TGTGCCAGCAGCCGGGATACTAGCGGGTCCAATGAGCAGTTCTTC
>-|TRBJ2-3|TRBD2|TRBV29-1
CSASGTPPDTQYF
TGCAGCGCTAGCGGGACACCCCCAGATACGCAGTATTTT
>-|TRBJ2-1|-|TRBV20-1
CSASSQGGAESYNEQFF
TGCAGTGCTAGTAGTCAAGGGGGAGCGGAATCCTACAATGAGCAGTTCTTC
>-|TRBJ1-2|-|TRBV6-1
CASSEVSYGYTF
TGTGCCAGCAGTGAAGTATCCTATGGCTACACCTTC